This T cell receptor (beta chain) was captured in a study of blood T cell repertoires in COVID-19. Whole-study context: The origin of the acute and convalescent COVID-19 samples was the United States, Italy and Spain.

TCRdb keeps only in-frame clones here, not all; method: immunoSEQ multiplex PCR. The table records 200,000 to 300,000 clones, about 87% of them present only once. The CDR3 length is 14 residues. Trimming removed 4 bases from V and 1 base from J, with 10 bases in between. Germline V gives CDR1 MDHEN, CDR2 SYDVKM. The sample was peripheral blood. This TCR came from an older woman with COVID-19, enrolled during active disease. The V gene is TRBV28, the J gene TRBJ2-5; perhaps TRBD1 as D (6 bases). The CDR3 reads CASSYDRSQETQYF. CDR3 nucleotide sequence: TGTGCCAGCAGTTACGACAGGAGCCAAGAGACCCAGTACTTC.